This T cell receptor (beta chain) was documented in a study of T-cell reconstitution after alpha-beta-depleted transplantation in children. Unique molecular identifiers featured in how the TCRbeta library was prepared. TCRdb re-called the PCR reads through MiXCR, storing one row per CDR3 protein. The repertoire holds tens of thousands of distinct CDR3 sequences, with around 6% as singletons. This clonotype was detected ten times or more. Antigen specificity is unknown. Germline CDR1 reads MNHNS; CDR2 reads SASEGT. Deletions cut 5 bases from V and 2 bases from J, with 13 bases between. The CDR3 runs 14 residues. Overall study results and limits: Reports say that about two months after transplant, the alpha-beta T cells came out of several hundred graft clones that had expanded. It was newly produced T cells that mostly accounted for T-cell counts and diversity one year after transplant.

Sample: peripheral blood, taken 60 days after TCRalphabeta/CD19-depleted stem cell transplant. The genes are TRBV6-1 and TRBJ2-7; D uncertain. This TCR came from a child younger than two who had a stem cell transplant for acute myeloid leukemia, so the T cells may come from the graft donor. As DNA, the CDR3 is TGTGCCAGCAGTCCCTTCGGAGAAGCCTACGAGCAGTACTTC. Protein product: CASSPFGEAYEQYF.